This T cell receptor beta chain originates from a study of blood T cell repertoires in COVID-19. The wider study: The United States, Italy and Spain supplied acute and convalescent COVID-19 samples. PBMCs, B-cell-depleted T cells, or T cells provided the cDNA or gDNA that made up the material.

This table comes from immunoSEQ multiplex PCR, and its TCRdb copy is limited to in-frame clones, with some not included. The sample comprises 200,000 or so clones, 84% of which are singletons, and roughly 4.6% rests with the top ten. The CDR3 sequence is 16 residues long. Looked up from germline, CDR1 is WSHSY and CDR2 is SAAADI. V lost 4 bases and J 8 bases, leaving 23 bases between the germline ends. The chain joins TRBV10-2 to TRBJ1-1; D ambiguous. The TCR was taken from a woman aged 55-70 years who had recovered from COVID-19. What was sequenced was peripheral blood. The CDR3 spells CASSATLSPVISEAFF. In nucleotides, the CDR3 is TGCGCCAGCAGTGCGACACTTTCACCAGTCATCTCGGAAGCTTTCTTT.